The source of this T cell receptor beta chain is a study of CD8 T cells in Susac syndrome. RNA, at roughly 0.5 to 1 ug, was reverse transcribed with random hexamers. Using its own MiXCR run on the immunoSEQ multiplex PCR reads, TCRdb lists one record per CDR3 protein. The profile shows approximately 300,000 distinct CDR3 sequences, about nine tenths of them singletons. The CDR3 is 13 residues long. V was clipped by 1 base and J by 6 bases, with 11 bases between them. Germline CDR1 SGHRS, CDR2 YFSETQ. The receptor's source is a human donor with multiple sclerosis. Sequencing was carried out using CD8+ T cells from PBMCs. The chain joins TRBV5-1 to TRBJ2-7; no definite D call. CDR3 sequence (DNA): TGCGCCAGCAGCTTGTTTCCGGGCAGCGAGCAGTACTTC. Translation gives CASSLFPGSEQYF.